The 18 T cell receptor beta chains listed next were all sequenced from one sample in a study of T cell changes during pregnancy in multiple sclerosis (dated by TCRdb to between 2018 and 2021). The library came from the immunoSEQ multiplex PCR assay. TCRdb holds this immuneACCESS table with in-frame rearrangements only. Some clones are missing; in checked studies, unresolved V genes explain under half, and the rest has no known cause. This sample lists about 17,000 clones; 70% to 90% were detected once. The ten most abundant clones make up 9% to 10% of the sample. This material consisted of CD8+ T cells from peripheral blood mononuclear cells, taken in the second trimester of pregnancy. The origin of the receptors is a female donor in good health, enrolled as a control in a pregnancy study.

V and J are TRBV5-4 and TRBJ2-1; TRBD1 matches 7 bases. The CDR3 totals 14 residues. J gave up 4 bases and V 4 bases, and 5 bases lay outside the gene matches. CDR1 and CDR2 (germline): SGHNT, YYREEE (reference sequence). In nucleotides, the CDR3 is TGTGCCAGCAGCCTAGACAGGGATTACAATGAGCAGTTCTTC. It codes for CASSLDRDYNEQFF.

The chain recombines TRBV4-3 with TRBJ1-1; D remains ambiguous. V shed 1 base and J shed 2 bases, with 8 bases lying between them. In germline, CDR1 is LGHNA, CDR2 YSLEER. This CDR3 region has 14 residues. CDR3 in amino acids: CASSQGGSNTEAFF. CDR3 DNA: TGCGCCAGCAGCCAAGGTGGCTCAAACACTGAAGCTTTCTTT.

The rearrangement uses TRBV7-9 and TRBJ2-7; 7 bases fit TRBD1. Germline loops: CDR1 SEHNR, CDR2 FQNEAQ (reference sequence). V gave up 1 base and J gave up 3 bases; unmatched junction bases: 6. This CDR3 region has 15 residues. The CDR3 DNA reads TGTGCCAGCAGCTTAGGCCAGGGACAGTACTACGAGCAGTACTTC. Residues: CASSLGQGQYYEQYF.

The V and J genes are TRBV15 and TRBJ2-7; 14 positions match TRBD2. The length of the CDR3 is 15 residues. The junction had 0 bases not matched to a gene; V was cut back by 3 bases and J by 2 bases. From germline, CDR1 is LNHNV and CDR2 YYDKDF (reference sequence). The CDR3 DNA follows: TGTGCCACCAGCAGGGGACTAGCGGGGGCCTACGAGCAGTACTTC. The encoded protein is CATSRGLAGAYEQYF.

The chain has TRBV23-1 and TRBJ1-2; 7 bases are a match to TRBD1. TRBV23-1 is an ORF for which the function is uncertain. The CDR3 loop spans 20 amino acids. The V and J ends lost 2 bases and 4 bases, in that order; junction bases with no gene match: 22. CDR3 nucleotides: TGCGCCAGCAGTCAAACCACTCCCTCGCTCCGGGACAGCAAGTCCTATGGCTACACCTTC. It translates to CASSQTTPSLRDSKSYGYTF.

In its sample, this clone was seen a few times. V gene TRBV9 combines with J gene TRBJ1-1; D unresolved. CDR3 size: 14 residues. CDR1 and CDR2 from the germline V gene are SGDLS and YYNGEE. Trimming stripped 0 bases from V and 6 bases from J, with 12 bases between. The CDR3 sequence: CASSVVAGSPEAFF. The CDR3 DNA sequence: TGTGCCAGCAGCGTAGTGGCGGGGAGTCCTGAAGCTTTCTTT.

The chain carries TRBV19 and TRBJ2-1, with 11 positions matching TRBD2. Trimming at V came to 4 bases and at J to 5 bases, leaving 7 bases not matched to a gene. The CDR3 is 16 residues long. Germline V gene data show CDR1 as LNHDA and CDR2 as SQIVND (reference sequence). CDR3 in amino acids: CASSSDSGGAHNEQFF. The DNA for the CDR3 is TGTGCCAGTAGTAGTGATAGCGGGGGGGCCCACAATGAGCAGTTCTTC. Full variable domain (rest looked up from reference TRBV19 and TRBJ2-1): DGGITQSPKYLFRKEGQNVTLSCEQNLNHDAMYWYRQDPGQGLRLIYYSQIVNDFQKGDIAEGYSVSREKKESFPLTVTSAQKNPTAFYLCASSSDSGGAHNEQFFGPGTRLTVL.

The chain carries TRBV9 and TRBJ2-7; TRBD1 agrees at 7 bases. The length of the CDR3 is 14 residues. Germline trimming cut 3 bases from V and 4 bases from J; bases unmatched to any gene: 7. Germline loops: CDR1 SGDLS, CDR2 YYNGEE. DNA of the CDR3: TGTGCCAGCAGCGGAACGGGACAGACGTACGAGCAGTACTTC. As protein: CASSGTGQTYEQYF.

In its sample, this clone was seen a few times. V and J are TRBV20-1 and TRBJ1-1; TRBD1 aligns across 7 bases. CDR1 and CDR2 from the germline V gene are DFQATT and SNEGSKA (reference sequence). Germline trimming cut 6 bases from V and 12 bases from J; bases unmatched to any gene: 7. The CDR3 totals 10 residues. The CDR3 DNA reads as TGCAGTGCCACGGACAGGCCAACTTTCTTT. It encodes CSATDRPTFF.

V is TRBV4-3 and J is TRBJ2-7; the match to TRBD1 covers 10 bases. Trimming cost V 1 base and J 5 bases; bases outside gene matches: 2. This CDR3 has 14 residues. Germline CDR1 LGHNA, CDR2 YSLEER. The CDR3 is CASSQGGTGDEQYF. For the CDR3, the DNA is TGCGCCAGCAGCCAAGGGGGGACAGGGGACGAGCAGTACTTC.

Here the CDR3 DNA reads TGTGCCAGCAGTTCCGACACCGACCCGGGCTACACCTTC. Its translation: CASSSDTDPGYTF. V is TRBV27 and J is TRBJ1-2; D is uncertain. The CDR3 is 13 residues long. Germline loops: CDR1 MNHEY, CDR2 SMNVEV (reference sequence). The ends were cut back, 4 bases at V and 8 bases at J, with 14 bases in the middle.

This clone was observed a single time. The chain has TRBV5-6 and TRBJ1-1; the D gene is possibly TRBD1 (6 bases). The germline CDR1 and CDR2 sequences are SGHDT and YYEEEE. V was pared by 3 bases and J by 5 bases, with 17 bases between. The CDR3 is 15 residues long. In DNA, the CDR3 is TGTGCCAGCAGCTCGCCAGGGGCCCCAGGAACTGAAGCTTTCTTT. Its protein is CASSSPGAPGTEAFF.

This chain joins TRBV6-5 and TRBJ2-2; no firm D call. V lost 5 bases and J lost 6, with 10 bases in between. This CDR3 spans 13 amino acids. Germline CDR1 MNHEY, CDR2 SVGAGI. Here the CDR3 reads CASSLRSAGELFF. CDR3 bases: TGTGCCAGCAGTCTCCGATCGGCCGGGGAGCTGTTTTTT.

This chain uses TRBV11-2 with TRBJ2-3, with D perhaps TRBD2 (7 bases). This CDR3 has 14 residues. V dropped 5 bases and J dropped 6 bases, with 15 bases sitting between them. Per the germline V gene, CDR1 is SGHAT and CDR2 is FQNNGV. CDR3 in DNA: TGTGCCAGCAGCCCCGGGGGGCCGGTTGATACGCAGTATTTT. Translating it yields CASSPGGPVDTQYF. Variable domain in full (rest from reference TRBV11-2 and TRBJ2-3): EAGVAQSPRYKIIEKRQSVAFWCNPISGHATLYWYQQILGQGPKLLIQFQNNGVVDDSQLPKDRFSAERLKGVDSTLKIQPAKLEDSAVYLCASSPGGPVDTQYFGPGTRLTVL.

Sample share makes this clone large. The chain carries TRBV27 and TRBJ2-2, with D possibly matching TRBD2 (6 bases). V was clipped by 3 bases and J by 3 bases, with 14 bases between them. The CDR3 has 16 residues. The germline CDR1 and CDR2 sequences are MNHEY and SMNVEV (reference sequence). The CDR3 nucleotides are TGTGCCAGCAGTTTCGGGACTGAATTGTACACCGGGGAGCTGTTTTTT. It yields the protein CASSFGTELYTGELFF.

As for this clone: Sequence at one end of the junction differs from germline and may be a read error. The chain uses TRBV7-9 and TRBJ1-2; D gene unclear. The germline CDR1 and CDR2 sequences are SEHNR and FQNEAQ (reference sequence). This CDR3 contains 16 residues. The CDR3 spells CASSLGVDESKYGYTF. The CDR3, as DNA: TGTGCCAGCAGCTTAGGTGTTGATGAGTCTAAGTATGGCTACACCTTC. The variable domain in full, completed from reference TRBV7-9 and TRBJ1-2, reads DTGVSQNPRHKITKRGQNVTFRCDPISEHNRLYWYRQTLGQGPEFLTYFQNEAQLEKSRLLSDRFSAERPKGSFSTLEIQRTEQGDSAMYLCASSLGVDESKYGYTFGSGTRLTVV.

The chain uses TRBV7-2 and TRBJ2-1; D possibly corresponds to TRBD1 (6 bases). The CDR3 length is 15 residues. V gave up 1 base and J gave up 2 bases, with 9 bases separating them. Germline CDR1 reads SGHTA; CDR2 reads FQGNSA. CDR3 region: CASSLEWGPYNEQFF. DNA of the CDR3: TGTGCCAGCAGCTTAGAGTGGGGGCCCTACAATGAGCAGTTCTTC.

The V and J genes are TRBV27 and TRBJ1-5; 7 nucleotides line up with TRBD1. Trimming cost V 2 bases and J 8 bases; bases outside gene matches: 3. Germline V gene sequence: CDR1 MNHEY, CDR2 SMNVEV (reference sequence). The CDR3 has 13 residues. The CDR3 nucleotides are TGTGCCAGCAGTTTAGCAGACAGGGAGCCCCAGCATTTT. Its protein is CASSLADREPQHF.